The 28 T cell receptor beta chains below were found in one sample sequenced in a study of early T cells in non-severe SARS-CoV-2 infection. TCRdb used MiXCR to reprocess the 5' RACE reads, holding one entry per CDR3 protein. The table shows about 70,000 distinct CDR3 sequences, with around 12% occurring only once. Specimen: whole blood, collected at baseline. Every receptor here comes from an adult who was a healthcare worker with PCR-confirmed SARS-CoV-2 infection or an uninfected control (not recorded which). The donor label of this sample is uncertain.

The CDR3: CASTTRPYEQFF. CDR3 DNA: TGTGCCAGTACCACCCGTCCGTACGAGCAGTTCTTC. This sequence joins TRBV19 and TRBJ2-1, with no clear D. The CDR3 totals 12 residues. Germline assignment: CDR1 LNHDA and CDR2 SQIVND (reference sequence). V lost 7 bases to trimming and J lost 10 bases, with 14 bases between them.

The rearrangement links TRBV7-2 to TRBJ2-3, with 12 bases that match TRBD2. Per the germline V gene, CDR1 is SGHTA and CDR2 is FQGNSA. V lost 6 bases and J lost 8; bases outside the gene matches: 9. CDR3 length: 15 amino acids. CDR3 protein: CASRRGLAGSFTQYF. The DNA for the CDR3 is TGTGCCAGCAGGAGAGGACTAGCGGGAAGTTTTACGCAGTATTTT.

In this sample, this clonotype turned up many times. The CDR3 coding sequence is TGCAGTGCTACCAGAGGAACTGAAGCTTTCTTT. Protein product: CSATRGTEAFF. This sequence joins TRBV20-1 and TRBJ1-1, with D unclear. CDR1 is DFQATT, CDR2 SNEGSKA, per germline (reference sequence). CDR3 length equals 11 residues. The V end lost 4 bases, the J end lost 5 bases, and 8 bases lay between the germline ends.

The chain links TRBV5-1 to TRBJ2-1; 9 bases map to TRBD2. The junction had 7 bases not matched to a gene; V was cut back by 2 bases and J by 4 bases. This CDR3 is 16 amino acids long. The germline CDR1 and CDR2 sequences are SGHRS and YFSETQ. Here the CDR3 DNA reads TGCGCCAGCAGCTTCGGTACTAGCGGGCCTTACAATGAGCAGTTCTTC. It is translated as CASSFGTSGPYNEQFF.

This clonotype turned up a few times. The V gene is TRBV18, the J gene TRBJ1-2; D gene ambiguous. The V end was cut by 0 bases, the J end by 4 bases, with 6 bases between. The V gene's germline CDR1 is KGHSH and CDR2 LQKENI. The CDR3 contains 13 residues. The CDR3 spells CASSPPGIYGYTF. The CDR3 bases are TGTGCCAGCTCACCACCAGGGATCTATGGCTACACCTTC.

This clonotype was counted a few times. The CDR3 bases are TGTGCCAGCAGGCCCCAGGGGCGGCGAGGCTACACCTTC. Encoded protein: CASRPQGRRGYTF. The J gene is TRBJ1-2, the V gene TRBV6-5; perhaps TRBD1 as D (6 bases). V was cut by 6 bases and J by 8 bases, with 16 bases left in between. CDR3 length equals 13 residues. CDR1 is MNHEY and CDR2 is SVGAGI in the germline V gene.

The genes are TRBV7-2 and TRBJ2-7; no clear D. The CDR3 runs 11 residues. CDR1 is SGHTA and CDR2 is FQGNSA in the germline V gene. Trimming took off 5 bases at V and 3 bases at J, with 5 bases between the two ends. The CDR3 region has the DNA TGTGCCAGCAGCCGTAACTACGAGCAGTACTTC. It encodes CASSRNYEQYF.

This sequence joins TRBV18 and TRBJ2-3; D is uncertain. V gave up 2 bases and J gave up 2 bases, with 8 bases separating them. The CDR3 consists of 14 residues. CDR1 KGHSH and CDR2 LQKENI come from the germline V gene. This CDR3 is CASSPDGTTDTQYF. CDR3 bases: TGTGCCAGCTCACCAGACGGAACCACAGATACGCAGTATTTT.

The CDR3: CASSSYRGNQPQHF. CDR3 sequence (DNA): TGTGCCAGCAGCTCTTACAGGGGCAATCAGCCCCAGCATTTT. The chain is built from TRBV6-5 and TRBJ1-5, with D perhaps matching TRBD1 (6 bases). The CDR3 covers 14 residues. Trimming stripped 6 bases from V and 2 bases from J, with 11 bases between. The germline V gene encodes CDR1 MNHEY and CDR2 SVGAGI.

In its sample, this clonotype was seen many times. The chain has TRBV24-1 and TRBJ2-3; D is unclear. The CDR3 is made up of 13 amino acids. In germline, CDR1 is KGHDR, CDR2 SFDVKD. V gave up 4 bases and J gave up 2 bases, with 6 bases separating them. CDR3: CATSDSITDTQYF. The CDR3 nucleotides read TGTGCCACCAGTGACTCCATCACAGATACGCAGTATTTT.

This clonotype was seen many times. The J gene is TRBJ2-1, the V gene TRBV7-2; D gene ambiguous. The CDR3 is made up of 13 amino acids. Germline V gene sequence: CDR1 SGHTA, CDR2 FQGNSA. Trimming pared 2 bases from V and 5 bases from J, leaving 7 bases between. In DNA form, the CDR3 reads TGTGCCAGCAGCTTATCCAGAGACAATGAGCAGTTCTTC. It encodes CASSLSRDNEQFF.

This clonotype has only a few counts. The V and J genes are TRBV18 and TRBJ2-5; D gene unclear. The V and J ends lost 2 bases and 5 bases respectively, with 6 bases between them. In germline, CDR1 is KGHSH, CDR2 LQKENI. The CDR3 sequence is 12 residues long. The DNA of the CDR3 is TGTGCCAGCTCACCAGGTGGGGAGACCCAGTACTTC. Translating gives CASSPGGETQYF.

This clonotype showed up just a few times. The rearrangement joins TRBV6-5 to TRBJ2-3; D is undetermined. The ends were cut back, 1 base at V and 0 bases at J, with 8 bases in the middle. This CDR3 region has 15 residues. CDR1 is MNHEY, CDR2 SVGAGI, per germline. The CDR3 DNA is TGTGCCAGCAGTTACTGGGCCTCTAGCACAGATACGCAGTATTTT. Amino acids: CASSYWASSTDTQYF.

The gene calls are TRBV5-8 and TRBJ2-3, with a possible D match to TRBD1 (5 bases). In germline, CDR1 is SGHTS, CDR2 YDEGEE. This CDR3 is 16 amino acids long. V lost 4 bases to trimming and J lost 0 bases, with 15 bases between them. The CDR3 is CASSLRVTTSTDTQYF. As DNA, the CDR3 is TGTGCCAGCAGCCTCAGGGTTACTACTAGCACAGATACGCAGTATTTT.

The gene calls are TRBV6-2 or TRBV6-3 and TRBJ1-5; no definite D call. Trimming pared 7 bases from V and 2 bases from J, leaving 6 bases between. Germline V gives CDR1 MNHEY, CDR2 SVGEGT. This CDR3 is 12 amino acids long. CDR3 loop: CASTARNQPQHF. The DNA for the CDR3 is TGTGCCAGCACCGCACGCAATCAGCCCCAGCATTTT.

V gene TRBV20-1 combines with J gene TRBJ2-3; D is undetermined. Germline values: CDR1 DFQATT, CDR2 SNEGSKA (reference sequence). Trimming removed 4 bases from V and 2 bases from J, with 13 bases in between. The CDR3 extends over 14 amino acids. CDR3 sequence (DNA): TGCAGTGCTAAGGATTCTCGAAACACAGATACGCAGTATTTT. Translated: CSAKDSRNTDTQYF.

The chain uses TRBV12-3 or TRBV12-4 and TRBJ1-1, with TRBD1 as a possible D gene (6 bases). V was trimmed by 5 bases and J by 3 bases, leaving 10 bases between them. The CDR3 contains 13 residues. In DNA form, the CDR3 reads TGTGCCAGCAGTCTGACAGGCCACACTGAAGCTTTCTTT. Protein product: CASSLTGHTEAFF.

In this sample, this clonotype turned up many times. The V call is TRBV13, the J call TRBJ1-2; a possible D gene is TRBD1 (6 bases). Germline CDR1 is PRHDT and CDR2 is FYEKMQ (reference sequence). The V end lost 6 bases, the J end lost 4 bases, and 12 bases lay between the germline ends. The CDR3 consists of 13 residues. The CDR3 reads CASRSTGSYGYTF. CDR3 coding DNA: TGTGCCAGCAGATCGACAGGATCCTATGGCTACACCTTC.

This sequence joins TRBV7-2 and TRBJ2-3; possibly TRBD2 for D (6 bases). CDR1 SGHTA and CDR2 FQGNSA come from the germline V gene. V shed 4 bases and J shed 0 bases, with 17 bases lying between them. This CDR3 contains 17 residues. Here the CDR3 reads CASSWSGASVSTDTQYF. The CDR3 nucleotides read TGTGCCAGCAGCTGGTCCGGGGCTAGCGTTAGCACAGATACGCAGTATTTT.

The table lists this clonotype with a few counts. The V and J genes are TRBV29-1 and TRBJ2-2; D uncertain. Trimming removed 5 bases at V and 1 base at J, with 5 bases between. The germline CDR1 and CDR2 sequences are SQVTM and ANQGSEA. CDR3 size: 12 residues. This CDR3 is CSVSQNTGELFF. CDR3 nucleotides: TGCAGCGTTTCCCAGAACACCGGGGAGCTGTTTTTT.

The V gene is TRBV7-9, the J gene TRBJ2-7; either TRBD1 or TRBD2 may fit D (5 bases each). Between the trimmed V and J ends, which lost 4 bases and 4 bases, there was a span of 14 bases. This CDR3 region has 14 residues. CDR1 and CDR2 (germline): SEHNR, FQNEAQ (reference sequence). CDR3 sequence reads: CASSSGPGQYEQYF. CDR3 bases: TGTGCCAGCAGCTCGGGGCCAGGCCAATACGAGCAGTACTTC.

V and J are TRBV19 and TRBJ2-4; 7 bases match TRBD1. J was trimmed by 3 bases and V by 5 bases; bases with no gene match: 7. This CDR3 has 15 amino acids. Germline CDR1 reads LNHDA; CDR2 reads SQIVND (reference sequence). The CDR3, as DNA: TGTGCCAGTAGTGCAGGGGGAACAAACAAAAACATTCAGTACTTC. Residues: CASSAGGTNKNIQYF. Looking up the rest from reference TRBV19 and TRBJ2-4 gives the full variable domain: DGGITQSPKYLFRKEGQNVTLSCEQNLNHDAMYWYRQDPGQGLRLIYYSQIVNDFQKGDIAEGYSVSREKKESFPLTVTSAQKNPTAFYLCASSAGGTNKNIQYFGAGTRLSVL.

This clonotype has at least ten counts. The CDR3 loop reads CASSPGLSGADTQYF. The CDR3, as DNA: TGTGCCAGCAGCCCCGGCCTCTCGGGGGCAGATACGCAGTATTTT. J is TRBJ2-3 and V is TRBV7-6; D perhaps matches TRBD2 (6 bases). Germline V lookup: CDR1 SGHVS, CDR2 FNYEAQ. V was clipped by 5 bases and J by 4 bases, with 16 bases between them. CDR3 size: 15 residues.

In this sample, this clonotype turned up a few times. The rearrangement links TRBV2 to TRBJ1-2; D is unclear. V was trimmed by 4 bases and J by 0 bases, leaving 3 bases between them. The CDR3 contains 12 residues. The germline CDR1 and CDR2 sequences are SNHLY and FYNNEI. This CDR3 is CASSVTNYGYTF. The CDR3, as DNA: TGTGCCAGCAGTGTAACTAACTATGGCTACACCTTC. The entire variable domain, with the rest obtained from reference TRBV2 and TRBJ1-2, is as follows: EPEVTQTPSHQVTQMGQEVILRCVPISNHLYFYWYRQILGQKVEFLVSFYNNEISEKSEIFDDQFSVERPDGSNFTLKIRSTKLEDSAMYFCASSVTNYGYTFGSGTRLTVV.

The chain couples TRBV18 to TRBJ1-1; D is perhaps TRBD1 (6 bases). This CDR3 has 13 amino acids. Looked up from germline, CDR1 is KGHSH and CDR2 is LQKENI. The V end was cut by 4 bases, the J end by 8 bases, with 14 bases between. CDR3 nucleotide sequence: TGTGCCAGCTCACGGCAGGGGCCTGACGAAGCTTTCTTT. Translation gives CASSRQGPDEAFF.

This clonotype has more than one count but fewer than ten. The chain uses TRBV6-2 or TRBV6-3 and TRBJ2-7; possible D gene TRBD2, 5 bases. Germline V gives CDR1 MNHEY, CDR2 SVGEGT. The length of the CDR3 is 12 residues. With 8 bases removed from V and 0 bases from J, the gap between germline ends came to 8 bases. CDR3 nucleotide sequence: TGTGCCAGCCGGGAACTCTCCTACGAGCAGTACTTC. This encodes CASRELSYEQYF.

The chain joins TRBV6-5 to TRBJ2-3; TRBD2 matches 7 bases. J was trimmed by 6 bases and V by 8 bases; bases with no gene match: 8. The CDR3 covers 13 residues. CDR1 and CDR2 from the germline V gene are MNHEY and SVGAGI. The CDR3: CASGLDIVDTQYF. Here the CDR3 DNA reads TGTGCCAGCGGACTAGATATTGTCGATACGCAGTATTTT.

This clonotype was counted many times. The genes are TRBV4-1 and TRBJ2-3, with no clear D. In germline, CDR1 is MGHRA, CDR2 YSYEKL. V lost 1 base and J 4 bases, leaving 3 bases between the germline ends. This CDR3 spans 12 amino acids. CDR3 bases: TGCGCCAGCAGCCAAGCCCCAGATACGCAGTATTTT. Translating it yields CASSQAPDTQYF.